The clone carrying this T cell receptor (beta chain) was counted only a few times. Its antigen remains unknown. This sample is drawn from a study of T cell repertoires in cytomegalovirus infection. Study overall: It can be stated that public TCR beta signatures indicated CMV infection as well as a matching HLA type. Broader study findings: Dominant in the ex vivo response were TCR beta clonotypes restricted by HLA-C and specific for CMV. Adding up the frequency of public TCR beta families identified people who carried CMV plus the relevant HLA.

Trimming cost V 7 bases and J 4 bases; bases outside gene matches: 7. This CDR3 region has 14 residues. CDR1 MNHEY and CDR2 SVGEGT come from the germline V gene. Each CDR3 protein is one row after TCRdb ran MiXCR on the reads. Among about 740,000 distinct CDR3 sequences listed, about 40% were seen once. The genes are TRBV6-2 or TRBV6-3 and TRBJ1-5, with TRBD1 identical over 7 bases. The sequencing input was PBMCs. The source is a human donor in good health (CMV status not recorded). Some clones in this sample may be carry-over from other donors' samples. The CDR3 here is CASTPTGKNQPQHF. The CDR3 DNA sequence: TGTGCCAGCACCCCGACAGGGAAAAATCAGCCCCAGCATTTT.